This TCR beta chain was captured by sequencing in a study of shared clonotypes between healthy human individuals (dated by TCRdb to about 2020). Concerning the study at large: Three men and a couple of women, aged 18 to 49 years, made up the cohort. For each donor, CD4 naive and CD4 memory were each run on three plates, CD8 naive on two plates, and CD8 memory on one plate. To estimate repertoire size and how much clonotypes are shared between individuals, the study performed deep sequencing of blood TCR repertoires from roughly five healthy adults. To increase sequencing depth and limit assay-specific biases, different laboratories used diverse techniques to prepare libraries and sequence TCR repertoires. Leukapheresis yielded between about 0.94 and 8.9 billion PBMCs per donor.

Details on this clone: The target of this receptor is not known. Base qualities are not provided; no much larger clone lies one nucleotide away.

CD8 naive samples were obtained by positive selection for CCR7 among CD45RO-negative cells, yielding a CD45RA+CCR7+ population from which TemRA cells were excluded. The donors were healthy, HIV-negative adults with no recently reported acute infections or vaccinations. Only Caucasian adults living in Nashville, Tennessee, USA were represented among the donors. Blood was obtained by leukapheresis, after which PBMCs were separated by Ficoll-Histopaque density gradient centrifugation and cryopreserved in liquid nitrogen vapor phase. Analytical flow cytometry was used to check the purity and quantity of each magnetically sorted T cell population. Each sorted fraction had its genomic DNA isolated and then quantified by UV absorbance on a Nanodrop 2000c. What the authors observed across the whole study: The small number of donors limited the genetic and exposure-history diversity represented. Incomplete sequencing was indicated by rarefaction of sorted-subset datasets, despite the large sequencing depth. Naive subsets generally had larger estimated clonotype richness than memory subsets. Pairwise subsampling led to the expectation that sequencing depth would affect the degree of clonotype sharing among donors. Sharing across several donors was observed for around 5% of naive CD4, around 3.5% of naive CD8, 2% to 2.5% of memory CD4, and roughly 0.4% of memory CD8 clonotypes. Only blood was sampled, and tissue TCR repertoires likely differ from those in blood. Clonotypes shared by all four sorted-subset donors showed higher generation probabilities than non-shared clonotypes.

Using the deep immunoSEQ assay, multiplex PCR amplified TCR CDR3 regions from genomic DNA. For each cell subset, the extracted genomic DNA was distributed evenly across all wells of several immunoSEQ 96-well plates, and each plate served as one replicate. For sorted subsets, around 200 ng genomic DNA, equal to some 28,000 T cell genomes, was loaded into each replicate PCR. Purified libraries were measured with a Qubit 3.0 fluorometer, size-checked on a Bioanalyzer 2100, and measured again with the KAPA Library Quantification kit. Every immunoSEQ 96-well plate was sequenced on a dedicated single-read 150-cycle Illumina NextSeq 550 flow cell. In the authors' own workflow: The immunoSEQ output contained only junctional sequences without quality scores, so filtering could not match that applied to full-length reads. Sequences were annotated with PyIR, a Python wrapper for IgBLAST v1.9, using IMGT germline references to assign V/J genes and CDR3. Reads were filtered out if the reads had weak V/J assignments (E-value above 1e-6), no CDR3, stop codons, out-of-frame junctions, or ambiguous translated residues. V3J clonotypes were defined by identical inferred V gene, J gene, and CDR3 amino acid sequence. The percentage overlap between two repertoires was calculated by dividing the number of shared unique clonotypes by the size of the smaller repertoire. RTK rarefaction, the Chao1 estimator, and Recon v2.1 estimates of unobserved clonotypes were used to assess repertoire richness. For all TCRbeta clonotypes obtained by the gDNA method from four donors, generation probabilities were computed with OLGA. Not all clones reach the TCRdb copy of this immuneACCESS table, which keeps in-frame sequences only. Checked studies attribute under half of the gap to unresolved V genes and leave the rest unexplained. Clone size and the V and J calls come from that table; the DNA yielded D and trimming. The sample includes millions of clones, with about 94% observed a single time. The biggest ten clones account for around 1.1% of the sample.

This TCR derives from a man aged 18 to 30 in good health. The specimen was naive CD8+ T cells sorted from blood. The cell subset or site label, read with the paper, signifies: CD45RA+CCR7+.

The DNA is as follows: TGCGCCAGCAGCATGACAGGCGCTACGACCTACGAGCAGTACTTC. This sequence encodes CASSMTGATTYEQYF. The rearranged segments are TRBV5-1 and TRBJ2-7; TRBD1 might be the D gene, on 6 matching bases. CDR1 SGHRS and CDR2 YFSETQ were looked up in the germline V gene. V gives up 4 bases and J gives up 2 bases, and the segment between their germline ends measures 16 bases. The CDR3, from cysteine to phenylalanine, totals 15 residues. The entry retains the CDR3 DNA only, 45 bases that are in frame from base 1.